The 29 T cell receptor beta chains in this list originate from one sample, sequenced in a study of identical twins (dated by TCRdb to 2016 to 2018). The library was obtained by 5' RACE. Sequencer: Illumina HiSeq 2000. In-frame beta chains were kept once TCRdb had trimmed the public reads at Q25 with fastp and called clones with MiXCR. Rows are unified per CDR3 protein, each entry keeping the most common DNA and genes. The sample data list about 200,000 distinct CDR3 sequences, and around 15% of these were observed just once. The ten largest clones take up less than 45% of the sample. Separately, the same data were catalogued under a study of T cells expressing NK-cell markers.

Sample: CD8+ T cells sorted from blood. The receptors originated from a woman aged 18-29 years in good health.

This clonotype was seen a handful of times. This chain uses TRBV27 with TRBJ2-1, with TRBD2 identical over 9 bases. Germline CDR1 reads MNHEY; CDR2 reads SMNVEV (reference sequence). With 2 bases clipped from V and 7 bases from J, the junction kept 6 bases outside the gene matches. CDR3 size: 15 residues. In DNA form, the CDR3 reads TGTGCCAGCAGTTTACAAGCGGGGGGTCGAAATGAGCAGTTCTTC. This gives the protein CASSLQAGGRNEQFF.

This chain uses TRBV19 with TRBJ2-3, with D perhaps TRBD1 (5 bases). CDR3 size: 15 residues. With 5 bases removed from V and 2 bases from J, the gap between germline ends came to 14 bases. The germline CDR1 and CDR2 sequences are LNHDA and SQIVND (reference sequence). CDR3 nucleotide sequence: TGTGCCAGTAGTCCTTCTCCAGGGCACACAGATACGCAGTATTTT. Protein sequence: CASSPSPGHTDTQYF.

The chain couples TRBV6-5 to TRBJ1-5; maybe TRBD1 (6 bases). Between the trimmed V and J ends, which lost 2 bases and 7 bases, there was a span of 9 bases. The CDR3 sequence is 13 residues long. Germline V gene lookup returns CDR1 MNHEY and CDR2 SVGAGI. The CDR3 spells CASSYAGDQPQHF. The CDR3 DNA follows: TGTGCCAGCAGTTACGCAGGGGACCAGCCCCAGCATTTT.

The rearrangement uses TRBV29-1 and TRBJ1-2; 7 bases fit TRBD1. CDR3 size: 14 residues. Germline CDR1 SQVTM, CDR2 ANQGSEA. The J segment lost 4 bases and the V segment lost 5 bases, leaving 10 bases of the junction unmatched. The CDR3 is CSVHTGAIGYGYTF. CDR3 in DNA: TGCAGCGTTCACACAGGGGCCATCGGCTATGGCTACACCTTC.

This rearrangement joins TRBV9 to TRBJ2-4, with 7 nucleotides matching TRBD2. Germline values: CDR1 SGDLS, CDR2 YYNGEE. The CDR3 loop spans 14 amino acids. Trimming removed 0 bases from V and 12 bases from J; junction bases left unmatched: 9. The CDR3 nucleotides are TGTGCCAGCAGCGTAGCTACTAGCGCTGAAAATCAGTACTTC. Encoded protein: CASSVATSAENQYF. The entire variable domain, with the rest obtained from reference TRBV9 and TRBJ2-4, is as follows: DSGVTQTPKHLITATGQRVTLRCSPRSGDLSVYWYQQSLDQGLQFLIQYYNGEERAKGNILERFSAQQFPDLHSELNLSSLELGDSALYFCASSVATSAENQYFGAGTRLSVL.

This chain connects TRBV14 to TRBJ2-1, with D possibly TRBD2 on 5 matching bases. The V end lost 2 bases, the J end lost 2 bases, and 10 bases lay between the germline ends. Germline V CDR1 and CDR2: SGHDN, FVKESK. CDR3 length: 15 residues. CDR3 bases: TGTGCCAGCAGCCAACTGGGAGAAACCTACAATGAGCAGTTCTTC. This sequence encodes CASSQLGETYNEQFF.

A few counts support this clonotype. The chain carries TRBV20-1 and TRBJ1-2; 12 bases fit TRBD1. V lost 4 bases and J lost 0; bases outside the gene matches: 3. Germline CDR1 reads DFQATT; CDR2 reads SNEGSKA (reference sequence). The CDR3 loop spans 15 amino acids. The CDR3 nucleotides read TGCAGTGCTATAGGGACAGGGGGCTCTAACTATGGCTACACCTTC. Translation: CSAIGTGGSNYGYTF.

This clonotype was recorded at least ten times. The V and J genes are TRBV12-3 or TRBV12-4 and TRBJ2-1; D remains unclear. This CDR3 has 13 amino acids. V dropped 5 bases and J dropped 7 bases, with 12 bases sitting between them. CDR3 DNA: TGTGCCAGCAGTCCCGAGGTAGGGAATGAGCAGTTCTTC. Protein sequence: CASSPEVGNEQFF.

This clonotype was picked up a small number of times. The chain joins TRBV11-2 to TRBJ2-1; 9 bases are shared with TRBD2. The junction had 13 bases not matched to a gene; V was cut back by 6 bases and J by 7 bases. Germline CDR1 SGHAT, CDR2 FQNNGV. There are 16 residues in the CDR3. CDR3 coding DNA: TGTGCCAGCAGTATATTTCTAGCGGGAAAGGGGAATGAGCAGTTCTTC. Amino acids: CASSIFLAGKGNEQFF. The whole variable domain, filled in from reference TRBV11-2 and TRBJ2-1, reads EAGVAQSPRYKIIEKRQSVAFWCNPISGHATLYWYQQILGQGPKLLIQFQNNGVVDDSQLPKDRFSAERLKGVDSTLKIQPAKLEDSAVYLCASSIFLAGKGNEQFFGPGTRLTVL.

This clonotype appeared a few times. This sequence joins TRBV30 and TRBJ2-5; TRBD2 aligns across 8 bases. Germline V lookup: CDR1 GTSNPN, CDR2 SVGIG (reference sequence). The CDR3 contains 15 residues. J gave up 5 bases and V 0 bases, and 8 bases lay outside the gene matches. CDR3 bases: TGTGCCTGGAGTGTACCCAGCGGGAGTATGGAGACCCAGTACTTC. Translating gives CAWSVPSGSMETQYF.

The CDR3 region is CASRGRTKNIQYF. The CDR3 region has the DNA TGTGCCAGCAGAGGCAGGACCAAAAACATTCAGTACTTC. The V call is TRBV6-1, the J call TRBJ2-4; D remains unclear. The length of the CDR3 is 13 residues. With 6 bases removed from V and 2 bases from J, the gap between germline ends came to 8 bases. Germline-derived CDR1 and CDR2 are MNHNS and SASEGT.

The chain carries TRBV9 and TRBJ1-2; no firm D call. CDR1 is SGDLS, CDR2 YYNGEE, per germline. V lost 3 bases and J 3 bases, leaving 12 bases between the germline ends. CDR3 size: 14 residues. The CDR3 nucleotides are TGTGCCAGCAGCGGAGGGAGGTTGGACTATGGCTACACCTTC. As protein: CASSGGRLDYGYTF.

The V and J genes are TRBV20-1 and TRBJ2-1, with a weak D call TRBD1 (6 bases). The V and J ends lost 1 base and 1 base respectively, with 8 bases between them. CDR1 is DFQATT, CDR2 SNEGSKA, per germline (reference sequence). The CDR3 is 14 amino acids. The CDR3 sequence: CSARGQGSYNEQFF. The CDR3 coding sequence is TGCAGTGCTAGAGGTCAGGGGTCCTACAATGAGCAGTTCTTC.

The V and J genes are TRBV27 and TRBJ2-2; 10 bases align to TRBD2. V lost 5 bases and J lost 4; bases outside the gene matches: 4. The CDR3 spans 15 residues. Germline lookup yields CDR1 MNHEY and CDR2 SMNVEV (reference sequence). CDR3 in DNA: TGTGCCAGCAGTCAACAGCGGGGGGGCACCGGGGAGCTGTTTTTT. As protein: CASSQQRGGTGELFF.

The chain combines TRBV6-1 with TRBJ1-5, with D possibly being TRBD1 (5 bases). V lost 4 bases to trimming and J lost 1 base, with 11 bases between them. This CDR3 comprises 15 residues. Germline CDR1 and CDR2: MNHNS and SASEGT. CDR3 loop: CASSGPGQSNQPQHF. The CDR3 DNA is TGTGCCAGCAGTGGACCCGGACAAAGCAATCAGCCCCAGCATTTT.

The chain employs TRBV29-1 and TRBJ2-5; 11 bases map to TRBD2. The CDR3 totals 15 residues. V was clipped by 3 bases and J by 5 bases; unmatched bases: 8. CDR1 and CDR2 (germline): SQVTM, ANQGSEA. CDR3 amino acids: CSVDVLAGGGETQYF. CDR3 in DNA: TGCAGCGTTGATGTGCTAGCGGGAGGAGGGGAGACCCAGTACTTC. The variable domain in full, completed from reference TRBV29-1 and TRBJ2-5, reads SAVISQKPSRDICQRGTSLTIQCQVDSQVTMMFWYRQQPGQSLTLIATANQGSEATYESGFVIDKFPISRPNLTFSTLTVSNMSPEDSSIYLCSVDVLAGGGETQYFGPGTRLLVL.

This clonotype showed up many times. V and J are TRBV12-3 or TRBV12-4 and TRBJ2-7; 11 bases line up with TRBD2. The trim removed 4 bases at V and 3 bases at J, leaving 5 bases unmatched. This CDR3 is built from 15 residues. The CDR3 loop reads CASSSLLAGDYEQYF. CDR3 bases: TGTGCCAGCAGTTCCTTACTAGCGGGGGACTACGAGCAGTACTTC.

This clonotype has only a few counts. This chain uses TRBV10-3 with TRBJ2-1; 9 nucleotides agree with TRBD2. Looked up from germline, CDR1 is ENHRY and CDR2 is SYGVKD. The V gene end was trimmed by 0 bases and the J gene end by 7 bases; junction bases not matched to a gene: 13. The CDR3 runs 18 residues. The CDR3 DNA reads as TGTGCCATCAGTGAGTCGTCGAGCGGGAGGAAGGGGGGGAATGAGCAGTTCTTC. This encodes CAISESSSGRKGGNEQFF.

This clonotype was seen only a few times. This rearrangement joins TRBV3-1 to TRBJ2-3; 8 bases agree with TRBD2. CDR3 length: 17 residues. From germline, CDR1 is LGHDT and CDR2 YNNKEL (reference sequence). Trimming removed 4 bases from V and 4 bases from J; junction bases left unmatched: 13. DNA of the CDR3: TGTGCCAGCAGCCCCTTCGGGAGGGGGGGCCTCTCAGATACGCAGTATTTT. This encodes CASSPFGRGGLSDTQYF.

This clonotype has a handful of counts. This chain uses TRBV12-5 with TRBJ2-1, with 8 bases matching TRBD2. Germline loops: CDR1 LGHNT, CDR2 FRNRAP. The trim removed 3 bases at V and 4 bases at J, leaving 26 bases unmatched. The CDR3 loop spans 22 amino acids. In nucleotides, the CDR3 is TGTGCTAGTGGTTTCCCAGCTCGTCGGCTAGCGGGCGCCCCGTACGGGTACAATGAGCAGTTCTTC. Protein product: CASGFPARRLAGAPYGYNEQFF.

The rearrangement links TRBV20-1 to TRBJ2-7, with TRBD1 matching 10 bases. Germline CDR1 is DFQATT and CDR2 is SNEGSKA (reference sequence). This CDR3 is built from 15 residues. Losses at the gene ends were 2 bases for V and 2 bases for J; bases not matched to a gene: 6. The CDR3 loop reads CSARLRQGAPYEQYF. The CDR3 DNA reads as TGCAGTGCTAGACTTAGACAGGGGGCTCCCTACGAGCAGTACTTC.

The V gene is TRBV5-5, the J gene TRBJ2-1; 10 bases align to TRBD2. Per germline, CDR1 SGHKS and CDR2 YYEKEE (reference sequence). This CDR3 comprises 14 residues. The J segment lost 5 bases and the V segment lost 6 bases, leaving 5 bases of the junction unmatched. CDR3 DNA sequence: TGTGCCAGCATCCCAGGGACTAGCGACAATGAGCAGTTCTTC. Translated: CASIPGTSDNEQFF.

The chain is built from TRBV9 and TRBJ1-1; 9 nucleotides match TRBD1. Per germline, CDR1 SGDLS and CDR2 YYNGEE. There are 16 residues in the CDR3. V dropped 3 bases and J dropped 4; count of bases not matched to a gene: 10. The CDR3, as DNA: TGTGCCAGCAGCGGAGGGACAGGGCCTTGGGGCACTGAAGCTTTCTTT. It is translated as CASSGGTGPWGTEAFF.

A few counts support this clonotype. V is TRBV5-6 and J is TRBJ2-7; 9 nucleotides align to TRBD2. CDR3 length equals 14 residues. Germline CDR1 is SGHDT and CDR2 is YYEEEE. Trimming cost V 0 bases and J 6 bases; bases outside gene matches: 4. In DNA, the CDR3 is TGTGCCAGCAGCTTGGGTAGCGGGAGCCGCGAGCAGTACTTC. Translated, it gives CASSLGSGSREQYF. Supplemented by reference TRBV5-6 and TRBJ2-7, the full variable domain reads DAGVTQSPTHLIKTRGQQVTLRCSPKSGHDTVSWYQQALGQGPQFIFQYYEEEERQRGNFPDRFSGHQFPNYSSELNVNALLLGDSALYLCASSLGSGSREQYFGPGTRLTVT.

This clonotype was seen a few times. V usage is TRBV5-1 and J usage is TRBJ2-1; 10 positions match TRBD1. V was pared by 3 bases and J by 7 bases, with 7 bases of the junction left unmatched. CDR3 size: 15 residues. Germline CDR1 reads SGHRS; CDR2 reads YFSETQ. CDR3 sequence: CASSSGQGIGNEQFF. In nucleotides, the CDR3 is TGCGCCAGCAGCTCGGGACAGGGGATTGGTAATGAGCAGTTCTTC.

This clonotype was seen more than once but under ten times. This chain joins TRBV29-1 and TRBJ2-7; D is uncertain. Per germline, CDR1 SQVTM and CDR2 ANQGSEA. CDR3 length: 11 residues. The V end lost 5 bases, the J end lost 3 bases, and 8 bases lay between the germline ends. The chain's CDR3 is CSVYDGYEQYF. CDR3 coding DNA: TGCAGCGTTTACGACGGCTACGAGCAGTACTTC.

In its sample, this clonotype was seen a few times. The rearrangement uses TRBV6-1 and TRBJ1-1, with D perhaps TRBD1 (6 bases). Germline V gene lookup returns CDR1 MNHNS and CDR2 SASEGT. With 7 bases removed from V and 1 base from J, the gap between germline ends came to 16 bases. This CDR3 region has 15 residues. The CDR3 nucleotides read TGTGCCAGCACCCCAGGGAGGACAGAGAACACTGAAGCTTTCTTT. Translation gives CASTPGRTENTEAFF.

This clonotype was detected only a few times. V and J are TRBV9 and TRBJ2-3; D remains unclear. Deletions cut 0 bases from V and 2 bases from J, with 7 bases between. Per the germline V gene, CDR1 is SGDLS and CDR2 is YYNGEE. The CDR3 is 14 amino acids. DNA for the CDR3: TGTGCCAGCAGCGTAGTTGGATTCACAGATACGCAGTATTTT. Translating gives CASSVVGFTDTQYF.

Turning to this clonotype: A much larger clone is a single base away; this may be a read error. This rearrangement joins TRBV12-3 or TRBV12-4 to TRBJ2-1; D is uncertain. Deletions cut 5 bases from V and 6 bases from J, with 8 bases between. The CDR3 runs 12 residues. The CDR3 DNA is TGTGCCAGCAGTGATACTCGCAATGAGCAGTTCTTC. This gives the protein CASSDTRNEQFF.